The clone carrying this T cell receptor (beta chain) has more than one count but fewer than ten. What it binds is unknown. This entry comes from a study of cytomegalovirus exposure and HLA in healthy donors. Looking at the study overall: Approximately 200 million T cells yielded around 120 million unique TCR beta sequences in earlier analysis. Study findings and constraints: The authors considered a cluster of highly shared sequence variants likely to be a sequencing artifact. In a later analysis, V- and J-gene trimming of beta chains associated with a DCLRE1C missense variant, replicated independently.

The PCR contained 60 Vbeta and 13 Jbeta primers. Profiling relied on immunoSEQ multiplex PCR, and the TCRdb table lists in-frame clones only, not all of them. The table lists approximately 190,000 clones, 65% to 85% of them singletons. J gave up 8 bases and V 4 bases, and 2 bases lay outside the gene matches. This CDR3 is built from 14 residues. Germline CDR1 SGHTA, CDR2 FQGTGA. The source of this sequence is a man aged 35 to 55 in good health and CMV-seropositive. The sequencing input was PBMCs. V gene TRBV7-3 combines with J gene TRBJ2-3, with 14 bases matching TRBD2. CDR3 DNA sequence: TGTGCCAGCAGCTGGGGACTAGCGGGAGCTACGCAGTATTTT. Its protein is CASSWGLAGATQYF.